The 25 T cell receptor beta chains below come from one sample, sequenced in a study of follicular helper T cells after annual influenza vaccination. This table comes from immunoSEQ multiplex PCR, and its TCRdb copy is limited to in-frame clones, with some not included. The sample records about 15,000 clones, 84% being singletons. Time point meaning: 2014-2015 season, 7 days after vaccination. The sample consisted of CXCR5+ CD38- circulating T follicular helper cells from blood, taken 7 days after influenza vaccination. As for subset: circulating Tfh, non-naive CD4+CXCR5+PD-1+ (ICOS+CD38+ or ICOS-CD38-). These receptors were obtained from an adult who received the influenza vaccine.

The chain recombines TRBV30 with TRBJ2-5; D ambiguous. The CDR3 extends over 12 amino acids. Germline values: CDR1 GTSNPN, CDR2 SVGIG (reference sequence). V lost 4 bases, J lost 5 bases, and 11 bases lay in between. CDR3 in amino acids: CAWTAESETQYF. CDR3 DNA sequence: TGTGCCTGGACTGCCGAGTCTGAGACCCAGTACTTC.

This chain uses TRBV18 with TRBJ1-1, with 8 nucleotides matching TRBD1. Germline V gene data show CDR1 as KGHSH and CDR2 as LQKENI. V gave up 4 bases and J gave up 2 bases; unmatched junction bases: 6. The CDR3 runs 15 residues. The chain's CDR3 is CASSQRQGTNTEAFF. DNA of the CDR3: TGTGCCAGCTCACAACGACAGGGGACTAACACTGAAGCTTTCTTT.

The rearrangement uses TRBV18 and TRBJ1-5; possibly TRBD1 for D (5 bases). V dropped 6 bases and J dropped 4 bases, with 16 bases sitting between them. The CDR3 is 15 amino acids. In germline, CDR1 is KGHSH, CDR2 LQKENI. CDR3 in amino acids: CASSPGTGNNQPQHF. The CDR3 bases are TGTGCCAGCTCCCCCGGGACTGGCAATAATCAGCCCCAGCATTTT.

This clone has more than one count but fewer than ten. The rearrangement uses TRBV11-1 and TRBJ2-1; a possible D gene is TRBD1 (6 bases). CDR1 is SGHAT and CDR2 is FQDESV in the germline V gene (reference sequence). The V gene lost 1 base and the J gene lost 4 bases, with 11 bases spanning the gap. CDR3 length: 15 amino acids. The CDR3 DNA follows: TGTGCCAGCAGCTTAGTATCGACAGGATACAATGAGCAGTTCTTC. Its translation: CASSLVSTGYNEQFF.

The chain carries TRBV12-5 and TRBJ1-6; 9 bases line up with TRBD1. Germline loops: CDR1 LGHNT, CDR2 FRNRAP. The junction had 7 bases not matched to a gene; V was cut back by 6 bases and J by 10 bases. The CDR3 is made up of 14 amino acids. The CDR3 nucleotides are TGTGCTAGTGGGAAGGGACAGGGAGAGTCACCCCTCCACTTT. Translated, it gives CASGKGQGESPLHF. Filled out from reference TRBV12-5 and TRBJ1-6, the complete variable domain reads DARVTQTPRHKVTEMGQEVTMRCQPILGHNTVFWYRQTMMQGLELLAYFRNRAPLDDSGMPKDRFSAEMPDATLATLKIQPSEPRDSAVYFCASGKGQGESPLHFGNGTRLTVT.

The rearrangement links TRBV19 to TRBJ2-1; 9 positions match TRBD2. CDR1 and CDR2 from the germline V gene are LNHDA and SQIVND (reference sequence). The V and J ends lost 5 bases and 7 bases, in that order; junction bases with no gene match: 15. CDR3 size: 17 residues. The CDR3 protein is CASSPRGSGRILNEQFF. CDR3 sequence (DNA): TGTGCCAGTAGTCCACGGGGTAGCGGGAGAATTTTGAATGAGCAGTTCTTC. Complete variable domain (other parts from reference TRBV19 and TRBJ2-1): DGGITQSPKYLFRKEGQNVTLSCEQNLNHDAMYWYRQDPGQGLRLIYYSQIVNDFQKGDIAEGYSVSREKKESFPLTVTSAQKNPTAFYLCASSPRGSGRILNEQFFGPGTRLTVL.

The chain joins TRBV6-5 to TRBJ2-7; 9 bases map to TRBD1. V dropped 11 bases and J dropped 2; count of bases not matched to a gene: 4. Per germline, CDR1 MNHEY and CDR2 SVGAGI. The CDR3 is 12 amino acids. CDR3 sequence: CAVQGATYEQYF. For the CDR3, the DNA is TGTGCCGTACAGGGGGCAACCTACGAGCAGTACTTC.

The chain employs TRBV30 and TRBJ2-5; the D gene is possibly TRBD2 (6 bases). This CDR3 spans 14 amino acids. Trimming left V 4 bases short and J 1 base short, with 13 bases between. Germline loops: CDR1 GTSNPN, CDR2 SVGIG (reference sequence). The DNA of the CDR3 is TGTGCCTGGAAGTCGGGAGCGGCCCAAGAGACCCAGTACTTC. Encoded protein: CAWKSGAAQETQYF.

The chain employs TRBV6-1 and TRBJ1-5, with D perhaps TRBD1 (6 bases). V dropped 6 bases and J dropped 1 base, with 13 bases sitting between them. Per the germline V gene, CDR1 is MNHNS and CDR2 is SASEGT. The CDR3 contains 15 residues. This CDR3 reads CASRRGGRSNQPQHF. DNA of the CDR3: TGTGCCAGCAGGAGGGGGGGCCGAAGCAATCAGCCCCAGCATTTT.

The chain uses TRBV7-9 and TRBJ1-1; D is undetermined. This CDR3 contains 14 residues. The V gene's germline CDR1 is SEHNR and CDR2 FQNEAQ (reference sequence). The V and J ends lost 2 bases and 6 bases respectively, with 13 bases between them. CDR3 sequence: CASSLTGSHAEAFF. CDR3 DNA sequence: TGTGCCAGCAGCTTAACCGGGAGTCACGCTGAAGCTTTCTTT.

V is TRBV6-1 and J is TRBJ2-7; 8 nucleotides align to TRBD2. CDR3 length equals 13 residues. Trimming at V came to 4 bases and at J to 5 bases, leaving 4 bases not matched to a gene. Germline V lookup: CDR1 MNHNS, CDR2 SASEGT. CDR3 sequence: CASSGTSLDEQYF. The CDR3 DNA reads as TGTGCCAGCAGTGGGACTAGCCTCGACGAGCAGTACTTC.

This clone has a single count. This rearrangement joins TRBV7-3 to TRBJ2-2, with D tentatively TRBD2 (6 bases). The CDR3 runs 14 residues. Germline V gives CDR1 SGHTA, CDR2 FQGTGA. The V gene lost 3 bases and the J gene lost 4 bases, with 9 bases spanning the gap. The CDR3 here is CASSFPGVTGELFF. The DNA for the CDR3 is TGTGCCAGCAGCTTCCCGGGGGTCACCGGGGAGCTGTTTTTT.

In this sample, this clone turned up once. The chain is built from TRBV6-5 and TRBJ2-7, with D perhaps TRBD1 (6 bases). The V end lost 8 bases, the J end lost 6 bases, and 17 bases lay between the germline ends. Germline V gives CDR1 MNHEY, CDR2 SVGAGI. The CDR3 spans 13 residues. CDR3 loop: CASDKQGRGEQYF. The CDR3 coding sequence is TGTGCCAGCGACAAACAGGGTAGAGGCGAGCAGTACTTC.

V is TRBV11-2 and J is TRBJ2-7; TRBD2 might be the D (7 bases). Germline loops: CDR1 SGHAT, CDR2 FQNNGV. V was clipped by 4 bases and J by 10 bases, with 17 bases between them. CDR3 size: 13 residues. CDR3 in DNA: TGTGCCAGCAGCTCGGAGCTACGGGGGGCTCAGTACTTC. The encoded protein is CASSSELRGAQYF.

This chain links TRBV18 with TRBJ2-3, with a weak D call TRBD1 (6 bases). The germline CDR1 and CDR2 sequences are KGHSH and LQKENI. The CDR3 sequence is 14 residues long. V lost 3 bases, J lost 3 bases, and 10 bases lay in between. CDR3 sequence: CASSPKQGTDTQYF. For the CDR3, the DNA is TGTGCCAGCTCACCGAAACAGGGTACAGATACGCAGTATTTT.

The rearrangement joins TRBV11-2 to TRBJ2-2; 7 nucleotides line up with TRBD1. This CDR3 spans 15 amino acids. Looked up from germline, CDR1 is SGHAT and CDR2 is FQNNGV. The V and J ends lost 2 bases and 0 bases, in that order; junction bases with no gene match: 0. In DNA form, the CDR3 reads TGTGCCAGCAGCTTAACAGGGGCGAACACCGGGGAGCTGTTTTTT. Amino acid sequence: CASSLTGANTGELFF. Full variable domain (rest looked up from reference TRBV11-2 and TRBJ2-2): EAGVAQSPRYKIIEKRQSVAFWCNPISGHATLYWYQQILGQGPKLLIQFQNNGVVDDSQLPKDRFSAERLKGVDSTLKIQPAKLEDSAVYLCASSLTGANTGELFFGEGSRLTVL.

The chain has TRBV7-8 and TRBJ1-4; maybe TRBD1 (5 bases). Germline CDR1 reads SGHVS; CDR2 reads FQNEAQ. There are 13 residues in the CDR3. V was cut by 3 bases and J by 6 bases, with 8 bases left in between. CDR3 in amino acids: CASSFGRDEKLFF. CDR3 in DNA: TGTGCCAGCAGCTTCGGCAGGGATGAAAAACTGTTTTTT.

V gene TRBV6-1 combines with J gene TRBJ1-2; 8 nucleotides agree with TRBD1. The ends lost 8 bases at V and 8 bases at J; junction bases unmatched: 10. The germline V gene has CDR1 MNHNS and CDR2 SASEGT. The CDR3 consists of 13 residues. CDR3 in DNA: TGTGCCAGCCGGGATCAGGGGGCGCAGGGCTACACCTTC. Amino acid sequence: CASRDQGAQGYTF.

The chain carries TRBV10-3 and TRBJ2-4; a weak D match, TRBD1 (6 bases). This CDR3 has 16 amino acids. Trimming took off 3 bases at V and 1 base at J, with 13 bases between the two ends. Germline CDR1 is ENHRY and CDR2 is SYGVKD. DNA for the CDR3: TGTGCCATCAGTGACGGACAGTCGGCCGCCAAAAACATTCAGTACTTC. It codes for CAISDGQSAAKNIQYF.

This clone was picked up a small number of times. V usage is TRBV5-6 and J usage is TRBJ2-2; TRBD2 matches 9 bases. In germline, CDR1 is SGHDT, CDR2 YYEEEE. The CDR3 is 16 residues long. The V and J ends lost 3 bases and 5 bases, in that order; junction bases with no gene match: 8. The CDR3 DNA is TGTGCCAGCAGCTCTAGCGGGGCTCCGGGGACCGGGGAGCTGTTTTTT. Its translation is CASSSSGAPGTGELFF.

The chain recombines TRBV7-3 with TRBJ1-2; 9 nucleotides agree with TRBD1. CDR3 length: 13 residues. With 5 bases clipped from V and 12 bases from J, the junction kept 10 bases outside the gene matches. Looked up from germline, CDR1 is SGHTA and CDR2 is FQGTGA. CDR3 in DNA: TGTGCCAGCAGCACGGGACAGGGTAGGGCGCACACCTTC. Amino acids: CASSTGQGRAHTF.

V gene TRBV14 combines with J gene TRBJ2-7; 9 nucleotides agree with TRBD1. CDR1 and CDR2 from the germline V gene are SGHDN and FVKESK. V shed 1 base, J shed 8 bases, and the junction held 15 bases outside the gene matches. The CDR3 length is 17 residues. CDR3 loop: CASSQGVTGTGSMKQYF. The DNA of the CDR3 is TGTGCCAGCAGCCAAGGGGTTACCGGGACAGGGTCTATGAAGCAGTACTTC. Combining the CDR3 with reference TRBV14 and TRBJ2-7 gives the whole variable domain EAGVTQFPSHSVIEKGQTVTLRCDPISGHDNLYWYRRVMGKEIKFLLHFVKESKQDESGMPNNRFLAERTGGTYSTLKVQPAELEDSGVYFCASSQGVTGTGSMKQYFGPGTRLTVT.

This chain joins TRBV2 and TRBJ2-5; 7 bases align to TRBD2. The assigned J gene may be wrong: the sequence end matches TRBJ2-7 better. This CDR3 contains 14 residues. The germline CDR1 and CDR2 sequences are SNHLY and FYNNEI. CDR3 residues: CASSGEGPRAEQYF. CDR3 nucleotide sequence: TGTGCCAGCAGCGGGGAGGGGCCCCGGGCCGAGCAGTACTTC.

The chain uses TRBV5-1 and TRBJ2-6; 7 bases align to TRBD2. Looked up from germline, CDR1 is SGHRS and CDR2 is YFSETQ. The length of the CDR3 is 17 residues. The junction had 4 bases not matched to a gene; V was cut back by 0 bases and J by 1 base. This CDR3 is CASSLGLAASGANVLTF. For the CDR3, the DNA is TGCGCCAGCAGCTTGGGACTAGCTGCTTCTGGGGCCAACGTCCTGACTTTC. Full variable domain (outside the CDR3, taken from reference TRBV5-1 and TRBJ2-6): KAGVTQTPRYLIKTRGQQVTLSCSPISGHRSVSWYQQTPGQGLQFLFEYFSETQRNKGNFPGRFSGRQFSNSRSEMNVSTLELGDSALYLCASSLGLAASGANVLTFGAGSRLTVL.

This chain links TRBV7-8 with TRBJ2-1; 14 bases line up with TRBD2. The CDR3 length is 16 residues. Germline V gives CDR1 SGHVS, CDR2 FQNEAQ. The ends lost 5 bases at V and 8 bases at J; junction bases unmatched: 8. The CDR3 protein is CASSPTSGGAEDEQFF. Written as DNA, the CDR3 is TGTGCCAGCAGCCCGACTAGCGGGGGGGCTGAGGATGAGCAGTTCTTC.